This TCR beta chain was profiled in a study of brain T cells in children with intractable seizures. The data were produced by immunoSEQ multiplex PCR, yet TCRdb's version contains in-frame clones alone and is incomplete. The table includes about 350,000 clones, 93% detected once. Stated time point: blood from clinic visit 5 months post-surgery; TSC patient then seizure free. With V trimmed by 3 bases and J by 9 bases, 12 bases remained unmatched. CDR1 and CDR2 (germline): SGHNT, YYREEE (reference sequence). CDR3 size: 17 residues. This clonotype originated in a boy under two years old with tuberous sclerosis and intractable seizures. Sample: peripheral blood, taken 4 to 6 months after surgery. The chain is built from TRBV5-4 and TRBJ1-6; 10 nucleotides align to TRBD1. CDR3 in DNA: TGTGCCAGCAGCTCTGGGGTAGACAGGGGGCTTGGTTCACCCCTCCACTTT. Its translation: CASSSGVDRGLGSPLHF.